The next 20 T cell receptor beta chains were all read from a single sample in a study of sequential checkpoint blockade in melanoma. Repertoires were generated with immunoSEQ multiplex PCR, while TCRdb's copy carries only in-frame clones and drops some. This table holds 13,000 to 15,000 clones, about three quarters found once. Treatment described: randomized to nivolumab then ipilimumab (arm A) or the reverse (arm B). Specimen: CD8+ T cells sorted from blood (inferred from file names), collected from a patient given nivolumab and ipilimumab in sequence. The receptor source for this set is a human donor with melanoma.

This chain joins TRBV4-3 and TRBJ2-3, with 7 bases aligning to TRBD2. The CDR3 has 15 residues. V gave up 0 bases and J gave up 0 bases; unmatched junction bases: 0. The germline V gene has CDR1 LGHNA and CDR2 YSLEER. CDR3 in amino acids: CASSQDSGSTDTQYF. The CDR3 DNA reads TGCGCCAGCAGCCAAGATAGCGGGAGCACAGATACGCAGTATTTT.

The chain recombines TRBV14 with TRBJ2-7; TRBD2 might be the D (5 bases). V lost 4 bases, J lost 1 base, and 17 bases lay in between. The V gene's germline CDR1 is SGHDN and CDR2 FVKESK. The CDR3 is 16 residues long. CDR3 bases: TGTGCCAGCAGCCCCTTCCTAGACGGGGAGTCCTACGAGCAGTACTTC. This codes for CASSPFLDGESYEQYF.

This clone was seen just once. The chain is built from TRBV19 and TRBJ2-7; TRBD1 agrees at 8 bases. The CDR3 is made up of 15 amino acids. Trimming took 4 bases from V and 3 from J; bases not matched to a gene: 8. Germline V gene sequence: CDR1 LNHDA, CDR2 SQIVND (reference sequence). The CDR3 DNA is TGTGCCAGTAGTAGACGGACAGGGTGGAACTACGAGCAGTACTTC. It specifies CASSRRTGWNYEQYF.

This clone was counted a few times. At one end, the junction sequence differs from germline, possibly due to a read error. V and J are TRBV7-9 and TRBJ2-1; the D gene is possibly TRBD2 (6 bases). Per germline, CDR1 SEHNR and CDR2 FQNEAQ (reference sequence). The CDR3 has 11 amino acids. CDR3 DNA: TGTGCCAGCAGCCTAGGAGGGCTCGAGGTCTTC. It encodes CASSLGGLEVF.

The chain uses TRBV2 and TRBJ1-3; D is possibly TRBD1 (5 bases). The CDR3 runs to 14 residues. V was trimmed by 3 bases and J by 7 bases, leaving 13 bases between them. Per germline, CDR1 SNHLY and CDR2 FYNNEI. The CDR3 protein is CASSEGGTRNTIYF. In DNA form, the CDR3 reads TGTGCCAGCAGTGAGGGCGGGACTAGGAACACCATATATTTT.

The chain has TRBV25-1 and TRBJ1-2; D possibly corresponds to TRBD1 (5 bases). CDR1 and CDR2 from the germline V gene are MGHDK and SYGVNS. The CDR3 loop spans 12 amino acids. With 9 bases removed from V and 3 bases from J, the gap between germline ends came to 11 bases. The CDR3 reads CASKGGDYGYTF. CDR3 nucleotides: TGTGCCAGTAAAGGAGGGGACTATGGCTACACCTTC.

This chain joins TRBV5-6 and TRBJ1-6; perhaps TRBD1 as D (6 bases). Trimming removed 4 bases at V and 4 bases at J, with 12 bases between. The CDR3 contains 15 residues. Per germline, CDR1 SGHDT and CDR2 YYEEEE. CDR3 region: CASSRTDSYNSPLHF. The CDR3, as DNA: TGTGCCAGCAGCCGGACGGACAGTTATAATTCACCCCTCCACTTT.

For this clone: The same CDR3 can be traced to other DNA sequences in this sample. This chain links TRBV12-5 with TRBJ1-1; the D gene is possibly TRBD1 (5 bases). Germline values: CDR1 LGHNT, CDR2 FRNRAP. CDR3 length: 13 amino acids. Trimming stripped 3 bases from V and 0 bases from J, with 5 bases between. CDR3 sequence reads: CASGLGVNTEAFF. DNA for the CDR3: TGTGCTAGTGGTTTAGGGGTGAACACTGAAGCTTTCTTT.

This clone was found a few times. The DNA for the CDR3 is TGCGCCAGCAGCCAGGGGCCTGGGACAGGGCGCGAGCAGTACTTC. Translated: CASSQGPGTGREQYF. The chain is built from TRBV4-3 and TRBJ2-7; 9 bases fit TRBD1. The CDR3 runs 15 residues. J lost 6 bases, V lost 3 bases, and 9 bases had no gene match. Germline V gives CDR1 LGHNA, CDR2 YSLEER.

V is TRBV7-8 and J is TRBJ2-2; 8 nucleotides line up with TRBD1. Looked up from germline, CDR1 is SGHVS and CDR2 is FQNEAQ. The CDR3 is 16 residues long. J lost 7 bases, V lost 3 bases, and 10 bases had no gene match. The CDR3 spells CASSFRAGGRSGELFF. CDR3 nucleotide sequence: TGTGCCAGCAGCTTTCGGGCAGGGGGCAGGAGCGGGGAGCTGTTTTTT.

This chain joins TRBV7-9 and TRBJ2-7, with 10 bases identical to TRBD2. Germline CDR1 and CDR2: SEHNR and FQNEAQ (reference sequence). The CDR3 spans 15 residues. Unmatched junction bases numbered 9, after V lost 5 bases and J lost 5 bases. CDR3 region: CASSSTSGVRNEQYF. As DNA, the CDR3 is TGTGCCAGCAGCAGCACTAGCGGGGTCCGGAACGAGCAGTACTTC.

This clone was counted a few times. The chain has TRBV7-9 and TRBJ1-3; D remains unclear. Germline-derived CDR1 and CDR2 are SEHNR and FQNEAQ (reference sequence). This CDR3 has 12 amino acids. The ends were cut back, 2 bases at V and 3 bases at J, with 2 bases in the middle. DNA of the CDR3: TGTGCCAGCAGCTTACGTGGAAACACCATATATTTT. Translation gives CASSLRGNTIYF.

The chain carries TRBV7-2 and TRBJ2-7, with 12 bases matching TRBD2. This CDR3 has 17 amino acids. Germline trimming cut 5 bases from V and 4 bases from J; bases unmatched to any gene: 12. Germline CDR1 SGHTA, CDR2 FQGNSA. The CDR3 region is CASSQDETTSGGYEQYF. CDR3 coding DNA: TGTGCCAGCAGCCAAGATGAAACCACTAGCGGGGGGTACGAGCAGTACTTC.

This clone was counted only a few times. J is TRBJ1-1 and V is TRBV7-3, with a weak D call TRBD1 (6 bases). Trimming pared 6 bases from V and 7 bases from J, leaving 15 bases between. This CDR3 spans 13 amino acids. The germline V gene encodes CDR1 SGHTA and CDR2 FQGTGA. The CDR3 loop reads CASSLGGLGEAFF. For the CDR3, the DNA is TGTGCCAGCAGTCTTGGGGGCCTCGGTGAAGCTTTCTTT.

The genes are TRBV7-8 and TRBJ2-5; D is uncertain. The CDR3 has 15 residues. The germline V gene encodes CDR1 SGHVS and CDR2 FQNEAQ. V was cut by 4 bases and J by 2 bases, with 14 bases left in between. CDR3: CASSSMSVEQETQYF. The DNA of the CDR3 is TGTGCCAGCAGCTCGATGTCGGTTGAACAAGAGACCCAGTACTTC.

The V and J genes are TRBV2 and TRBJ2-7; 7 nucleotides align to TRBD1. The CDR3 has 14 residues. CDR1 is SNHLY and CDR2 is FYNNEI in the germline V gene. The J segment lost 7 bases and the V segment lost 6 bases, leaving 12 bases of the junction unmatched. The CDR3 DNA follows: TGTGCCAGCAGGCCACAGGGGCCGCAGGGGGAGCAGTACTTC. This gives the protein CASRPQGPQGEQYF.

In this sample, this clone turned up once. The rearrangement joins TRBV9 to TRBJ2-7; TRBD1 aligns across 10 bases. Germline values: CDR1 SGDLS, CDR2 YYNGEE. Trimming removed 5 bases from V and 2 bases from J; junction bases left unmatched: 4. CDR3 length: 14 residues. CDR3 residues: CASSRTGGTYEQYF. The CDR3 DNA is TGTGCCAGCAGTAGGACAGGGGGAACCTACGAGCAGTACTTC.

The chain uses TRBV2 and TRBJ1-2; D not certain. Germline V gene lookup returns CDR1 SNHLY and CDR2 FYNNEI. V lost 1 base, J lost 12 bases, and 6 bases lay in between. The CDR3 runs 10 residues. CDR3: CASSEGRHTF. The CDR3 nucleotides are TGTGCCAGCAGTGAAGGCAGGCACACCTTC.

This clone turned up a few times. The rearrangement joins TRBV4-1 to TRBJ1-1, with 8 bases that match TRBD1. Germline V gene sequence: CDR1 MGHRA, CDR2 YSYEKL. The CDR3 length is 16 residues. The ends lost 2 bases at V and 2 bases at J; junction bases unmatched: 7. CDR3 in amino acids: CASSQRTGRLNTEAFF. For the CDR3, the DNA is TGCGCCAGCAGCCAACGGACAGGGCGGCTAAACACTGAAGCTTTCTTT.

Here the CDR3 reads CASSLERRAGEQYF. CDR3 coding DNA: TGTGCCAGCAGCTTAGAAAGGCGGGCCGGGGAGCAGTACTTC. The chain employs TRBV7-9 and TRBJ2-7; tentatively, D is TRBD2 (5 bases). Trimming left V 1 base short and J 7 bases short, with 14 bases between. The germline V gene encodes CDR1 SEHNR and CDR2 FQNEAQ (reference sequence). The CDR3 runs to 14 residues.